Following are 12 T cell receptor beta chains from one sample sequenced in a study of T cell responses to AZD1222 COVID-19 vaccine. Clones were read by immunoSEQ multiplex PCR, and TCRdb kept only the in-frame ones, dropping some. The profile shows 110,000 to 150,000 clones, roughly 93% of them singletons. The material sequenced was peripheral blood, taken 28 days after the second AZD1222 dose. The source is an adult who received the AZD1222 COVID-19 vaccine.

This clone was observed once. The rearrangement links TRBV2 to TRBJ2-2; possibly TRBD1 for D (6 bases). The V end lost 5 bases, the J end lost 5 bases, and 9 bases lay between the germline ends. Germline CDR1 SNHLY, CDR2 FYNNEI. The CDR3 has 13 residues. DNA of the CDR3: TGTGCCAGCAGTTATACAGGGACCGGGGAGCTGTTTTTT. As protein: CASSYTGTGELFF.

The chain employs TRBV24-1 and TRBJ2-1; no firm D call. Germline CDR1 KGHDR, CDR2 SFDVKD. There are 14 residues in the CDR3. The V end was cut by 1 base, the J end by 7 bases, with 10 bases between. CDR3 loop: CATSDFPIGNEQFF. In DNA, the CDR3 is TGTGCCACCAGTGATTTCCCCATTGGGAATGAGCAGTTCTTC.

This sequence joins TRBV5-1 and TRBJ1-4; D perhaps matches TRBD1 (5 bases). Germline V gene data show CDR1 as SGHRS and CDR2 as YFSETQ. The V and J ends lost 0 bases and 6 bases respectively, with 9 bases between them. The CDR3 runs to 14 residues. The CDR3 region has the DNA TGCGCCAGCAGCTTGGGGGGCGCACATGAAAAACTGTTTTTT. Its translation is CASSLGGAHEKLFF.

V and J are TRBV6-1 and TRBJ1-1, with D possibly matching TRBD1 (5 bases). Trimming stripped 7 bases from V and 3 bases from J, with 9 bases between. The CDR3 spans 12 residues. The germline V gene has CDR1 MNHNS and CDR2 SASEGT. The CDR3 loop is CASIRGDTEAFF. CDR3 coding DNA: TGTGCCAGCATCCGAGGGGACACTGAAGCTTTCTTT.

The chain carries TRBV11-3 and TRBJ2-1; 8 nucleotides line up with TRBD1. The CDR3 is 14 amino acids. Germline V gives CDR1 SGHNT, CDR2 YENEEA. J gave up 7 bases and V 5 bases, and 7 bases lay outside the gene matches. CDR3 in amino acids: CASSPGQGRNEQFF. Written as DNA, the CDR3 is TGTGCCAGCAGCCCCGGACAGGGTCGTAATGAGCAGTTCTTC.

This chain connects TRBV5-6 to TRBJ2-1; D call uncertain. Germline V CDR1 and CDR2: SGHDT, YYEEEE. V lost 2 bases to trimming and J lost 2 bases, with 5 bases between them. The length of the CDR3 is 13 residues. DNA of the CDR3: TGTGCCAGCAGCTTTGGTCCCTACAATGAGCAGTTCTTC. It encodes CASSFGPYNEQFF.

This chain links TRBV9 with TRBJ2-7; unclear D gene. Trimming took off 3 bases at V and 0 bases at J, with 19 bases between the two ends. Germline CDR1 reads SGDLS; CDR2 reads YYNGEE. The CDR3 has 17 residues. For the CDR3, the DNA is TGTGCCAGCAGCGCTCGTCCGGCCGCTGGGGTCTCCTACGAGCAGTACTTC. Amino acids: CASSARPAAGVSYEQYF.

The V gene is TRBV2, the J gene TRBJ1-2; tentative D call: TRBD1 (6 bases). V was clipped by 8 bases and J by 2 bases, with 15 bases between them. Germline CDR1 is SNHLY and CDR2 is FYNNEI. The CDR3 extends over 14 amino acids. The CDR3 sequence: CASCGQLANYGYTF. The CDR3, as DNA: TGTGCCAGCTGCGGACAGTTAGCGAACTATGGCTACACCTTC. Filled out from reference TRBV2 and TRBJ1-2, the complete variable domain reads EPEVTQTPSHQVTQMGQEVILRCVPISNHLYFYWYRQILGQKVEFLVSFYNNEISEKSEIFDDQFSVERPDGSNFTLKIRSTKLEDSAMYFCASCGQLANYGYTFGSGTRLTVV.

The chain combines TRBV10-2 with TRBJ1-2, with D uncertain. Between the trimmed V and J ends, which lost 7 bases and 3 bases, there was a span of 18 bases. CDR3 length equals 15 residues. In germline, CDR1 is WSHSY, CDR2 SAAADI. The CDR3 nucleotides read TGCGCCAGCACCGAAGACCGTCGGGATGACTATGGCTACACCTTC. This sequence encodes CASTEDRRDDYGYTF.

The gene calls are TRBV27 and TRBJ2-7, with D unclear. Trimming removed 5 bases at V and 4 bases at J, with 12 bases between. Germline V gene lookup returns CDR1 MNHEY and CDR2 SMNVEV (reference sequence). The CDR3 sequence is 13 residues long. CDR3 residues: CASSSQAGYEQYF. The CDR3 DNA reads as TGTGCCAGCAGTAGCCAGGCTGGGTACGAGCAGTACTTC.

V and J are TRBV7-9 and TRBJ2-4; maybe TRBD2 (7 bases). The germline V and J ends were trimmed by 3 bases and 4 bases, with 13 bases remaining between them. Germline CDR1 is SEHNR and CDR2 is FQNEAQ (reference sequence). This CDR3 has 15 amino acids. CDR3 coding DNA: TGTGCCAGCAGCTTCGCAGGGGAGGGGAAAAACATTCAGTACTTC. Protein product: CASSFAGEGKNIQYF.

This sequence joins TRBV7-5 and TRBJ1-1; the tabulated D call, TRBD1, remains unverified against the DNA. TRBV7-5 is a known pseudogene. CDR3 length: 15 amino acids. CDR3 region: CVRSPRQGSHTEAFF. CDR3 DNA sequence: TGTGTCAGAAGCCCTAGACAGGGGTCCCACACTGAAGCTTTCTTT.